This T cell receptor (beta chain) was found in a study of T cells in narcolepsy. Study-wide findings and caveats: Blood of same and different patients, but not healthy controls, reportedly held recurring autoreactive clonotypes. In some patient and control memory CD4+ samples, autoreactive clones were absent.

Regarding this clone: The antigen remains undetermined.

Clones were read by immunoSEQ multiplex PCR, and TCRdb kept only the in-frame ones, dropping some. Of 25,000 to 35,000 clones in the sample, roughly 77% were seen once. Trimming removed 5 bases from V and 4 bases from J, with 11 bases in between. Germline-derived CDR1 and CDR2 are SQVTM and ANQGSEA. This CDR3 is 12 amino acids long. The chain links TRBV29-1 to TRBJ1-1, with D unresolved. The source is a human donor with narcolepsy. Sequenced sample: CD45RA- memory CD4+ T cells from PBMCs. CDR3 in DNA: TGCAGCGTTCGAAAAGAAGGCACTGAAGCTTTCTTT. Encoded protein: CSVRKEGTEAFF.